This T cell receptor beta chain derives from a study of T cells in Graves' hyperthyroidism and ophthalmopathy. TCR beta CDR3 regions were amplified from RNA. HTBI primers were the set used in a first-round RT-PCR of the TCR CDR3. TCRdb re-analysed the multiplex PCR reads in MiXCR, keeping a single row per CDR3 protein. The sample lists about 380,000 distinct CDR3 sequences; approximately 15% were seen once. In this sample, this clonotype turned up many times. Its antigen is as yet unknown. The diagnostic basis comprised clinical symptoms, serum thyroxine and TRAb, thyroid ultrasound and orbital computed tomography. Points from the study as a whole: Most thyroid-expanded clonotypes above 0.001 were also found in blood. Ophthalmopathy and stable hyperthyroidism were told apart by a 13 V-J model.

Germline-derived CDR1 and CDR2 are DFQATT and SNEGSKA (reference sequence). There are 15 residues in the CDR3. V dropped 0 bases and J dropped 8; count of bases not matched to a gene: 5. V and J are TRBV20-1 and TRBJ1-4; the match to TRBD1 covers 11 bases. Sequencing was performed on blood. The clonotype originates from a woman aged 55-75 years with Graves' hyperthyroidism. The CDR3 reads CSARDQGTGGEKLFF. The CDR3 DNA sequence: TGCAGTGCTAGAGATCAAGGGACAGGGGGAGAAAAACTGTTTTTT.